These T cell receptor beta chains were read from a single sample in a study of OX40 agonist ivuxolimab in advanced cancers. Produced via immunoSEQ multiplex PCR; TCRdb's table is partial and in-frame only. The data hold around 49,000 clones, with nearly 80% observed a single time. The sample in question was CD4+ or CD8+ T cells sorted from blood, obtained in a trial of the OX40 agonist ivuxolimab. All receptors come from an adult with an advanced solid tumor such as melanoma, head and neck, liver or kidney cancer. The CDR3 runs from the conserved cysteine through the conserved F or W. A D gene is named only where the DNA matches it firmly. The size entry is marked missing in some rows and otherwise reads once, few, many or a size class.

17	.	TRBV15	TRBD1	TRBJ2-4	TGTGCCACCAGCAGAGATTATCCGGGACAGTCCAAAAACATTCAGTACTTC	CATSRDYPGQSKNIQYF
11	.	TRBV19	.	TRBJ1-2	TGTGCCAGTAGTATAGGAGGTGGCTACACCTTC	CASSIGGGYTF
16	.	TRBV4-3	.	TRBJ2-1	TGCGCCAGCAGCCAAGCAGGGGGAGGTCTTTACAATGAGCAGTTCTTC	CASSQAGGGLYNEQFF
13	.	TRBV2	.	TRBJ2-7	TGTGCCAGCAACATCCCATTAGGGTACGAGCAGTACTTC	CASNIPLGYEQYF
15	once	TRBV5-1	TRBD2	TRBJ2-1	TGCGCCAGCAGCCATGGGACTAGCGCACATGCTGAGCAGTTCTTC	CASSHGTSAHAEQFF
18	.	TRBV11-2	TRBD2	TRBJ2-2	TGTGCCAGCAGCCTAACCTCCAGCGGGAGGGCCAACACCGGGGAGCTGTTTTTT	CASSLTSSGRANTGELFF
13	.	TRBV5-1	.	TRBJ2-5	TGCGCCAGCAGTAATGACAACCAAGAGACCCAGTACTTC	CASSNDNQETQYF
16	.	TRBV21-1	.	TRBJ2-7	TGTGCCAGCAGCGCCCCGGGGGACGGGAGGGCCGACGAGCAGTACTTC	CASSAPGDGRADEQYF
15	.	TRBV2	TRBD2	TRBJ2-1	TGTGCCAGCAGTGGAGCGGGAGGGCCCTACAATGAGCAGTTCTTC	CASSGAGGPYNEQFF
14	.	TRBV4-1	TRBD1	TRBJ2-3	TGCGCCAGCAGCCAAGACAGGGGGCAAGATACGCAGTATTTT	CASSQDRGQDTQYF
16	.	TRBV4-3	TRBD2	TRBJ2-5	TGCGCCAGCAGCCCCGGACTAGCGGGAGGAGTGGAGACCCAGTACTTC	CASSPGLAGGVETQYF
11	few	TRBV25-1	.	TRBJ2-1	TGTGCCAGCAAGCTAGTACATGAGCAGTTCTTC	CASKLVHEQFF
15	.	TRBV11-3	TRBD2	TRBJ2-5	TGTGCCAGCAGCTTCTTAGCGGGAGGCGGAGAGACCCAGTACTTC	CASSFLAGGGETQYF
14	.	TRBV2	TRBD1	TRBJ2-2	TGTGCCAGCGGTGGACAGGGGAATGGCGGGGAGCTGTTTTTT	CASGGQGNGGELFF
18	.	TRBV18	.	TRBJ2-3	TGTGCCAGCTCATCGGGGGAGGTCAGGGACATCAGCACAGATACGCAGTATTTT	CASSSGEVRDISTDTQYF
18	many	TRBV7-8	TRBD2	TRBJ2-4	TGTGCCAGCAGCTTTAGCGGGACATCCCCTCTAGCCAAAAACATTCAGTACTTC	CASSFSGTSPLAKNIQYF
12	.	TRBV12-1	.	TRBJ1-5	TGTGCCAGCAGCCGTACCGGGACAGGGCCGCATTTT	CASSRTGTGPHF
19	.	TRBV7-9	TRBD2	TRBJ2-6	TGTGCCAGCAGCCGGCCCGGGGGGGCCCCTTCCACTGGGGCCAACGTCCTGACTTTC	CASSRPGGAPSTGANVLTF
14	.	TRBV6-6	.	TRBJ1-2	TGTGCCAGCAGAGCCCCTCAGGAGATAGAAGGCTACACCTTC	CASRAPQEIEGYTF
14	.	TRBV7-9	.	TRBJ1-2	TGTGCCAGCAGCGACCATGGAAAGACCTATGGCTACACCTTC	CASSDHGKTYGYTF
15	.	TRBV6-5	.	TRBJ2-5	TGTGCCAGCAGACGACGGACCCTGGGCGTGGAGACCCAGTACTTC	CASRRRTLGVETQYF
14	once	TRBV27	.	TRBJ1-5	TGTGCCAGCAGAGGAAGGGGAAACAATCAGCCCCAGCATTTT	CASRGRGNNQPQHF
14	.	TRBV18	.	TRBJ2-5	TGTGCCAGCTCACCAGGCGGATATCAAGAGACCCAGTACTTC	CASSPGGYQETQYF
14	.	TRBV7-9	.	TRBJ1-4	TGTGCCAGCAGGCTTCTAGGGGCTAATGAAAAACTGTTTTTT	CASRLLGANEKLFF
15	.	TRBV9	TRBD1	TRBJ1-2	TGTGCCAGCAGCGACGGGACAGGGCTCACCTATGGCTACACCTTC	CASSDGTGLTYGYTF
12	.	TRBV19	TRBD1	TRBJ1-1	TGTGCCAGTTATCAGACAGGGTCTGAAGCTTTCTTT	CASYQTGSEAFF
15	.	TRBV2	.	TRBJ1-3	TGTGCCAGCAGTCTTTGGGCAGACTCTGGAAACACCATATATTTT	CASSLWADSGNTIYF